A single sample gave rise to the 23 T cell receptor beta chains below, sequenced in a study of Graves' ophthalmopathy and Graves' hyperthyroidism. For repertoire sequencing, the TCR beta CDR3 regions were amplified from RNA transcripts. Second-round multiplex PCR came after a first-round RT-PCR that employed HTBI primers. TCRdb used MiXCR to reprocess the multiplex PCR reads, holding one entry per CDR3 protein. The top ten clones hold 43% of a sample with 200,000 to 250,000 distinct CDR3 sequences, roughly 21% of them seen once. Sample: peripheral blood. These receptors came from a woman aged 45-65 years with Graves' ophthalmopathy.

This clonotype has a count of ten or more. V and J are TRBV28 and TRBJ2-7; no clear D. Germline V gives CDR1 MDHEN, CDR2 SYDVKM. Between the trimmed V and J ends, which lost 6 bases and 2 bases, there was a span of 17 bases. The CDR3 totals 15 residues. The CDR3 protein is CASRVLDTPAYEQYF. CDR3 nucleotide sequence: TGTGCCAGCAGGGTCCTCGACACCCCCGCCTACGAGCAGTACTTC. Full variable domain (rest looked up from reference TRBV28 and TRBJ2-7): DVKVTQSSRYLVKRTGEKVFLECVQDMDHENMFWYRQDPGLGLRLIYFSYDVKMKEKGDIPEGYSVSREKKERFSLILESASTNQTSMYLCASRVLDTPAYEQYFGPGTRLTVT.

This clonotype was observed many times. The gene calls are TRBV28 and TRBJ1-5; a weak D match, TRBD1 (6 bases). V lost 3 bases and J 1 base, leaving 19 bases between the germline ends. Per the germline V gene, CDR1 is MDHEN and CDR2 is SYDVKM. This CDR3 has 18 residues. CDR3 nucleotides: TGTGCCAGCAGTTTCGGTCTGGGGGGGGCTTTAAGCAATCAGCCCCAGCATTTT. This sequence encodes CASSFGLGGALSNQPQHF.

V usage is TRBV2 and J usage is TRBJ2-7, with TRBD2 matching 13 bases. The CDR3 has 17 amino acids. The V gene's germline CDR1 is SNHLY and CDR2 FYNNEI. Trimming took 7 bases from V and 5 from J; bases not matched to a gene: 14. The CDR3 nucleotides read TGTGCCAGCACCCGCAGAGGACTAGCGGGAGTATCCCACGAGCAGTACTTC. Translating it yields CASTRRGLAGVSHEQYF.

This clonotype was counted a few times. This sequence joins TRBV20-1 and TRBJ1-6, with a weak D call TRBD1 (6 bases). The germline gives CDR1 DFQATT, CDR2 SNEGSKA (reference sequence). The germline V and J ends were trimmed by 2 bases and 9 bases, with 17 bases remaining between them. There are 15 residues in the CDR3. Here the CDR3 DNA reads TGCAGTGCTAGAAAAACAGGGAGTCCCCTTTCACCCCTCCACTTT. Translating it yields CSARKTGSPLSPLHF.

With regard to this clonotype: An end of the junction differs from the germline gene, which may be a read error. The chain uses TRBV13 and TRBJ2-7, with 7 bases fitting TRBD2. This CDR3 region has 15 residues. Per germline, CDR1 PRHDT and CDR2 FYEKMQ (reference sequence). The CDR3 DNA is TGTGCCAGCAGCACCGGGGCTAGCGGCTCCTACGAGCGGTACTTC. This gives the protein CASSTGASGSYERYF. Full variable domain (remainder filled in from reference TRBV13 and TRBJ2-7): AAGVIQSPRHLIKEKRETATLKCYPIPRHDTVYWYQQGPGQDPQFLISFYEKMQSDKGSIPDRFSAQQFSDYHSELNMSSLELGDSALYFCASSTGASGSYERYFGPGTRLTVT.

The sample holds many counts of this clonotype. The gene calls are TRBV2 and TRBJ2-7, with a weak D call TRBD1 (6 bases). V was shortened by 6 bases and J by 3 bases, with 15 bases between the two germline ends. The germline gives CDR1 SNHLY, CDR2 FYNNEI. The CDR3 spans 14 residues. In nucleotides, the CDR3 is TGTGCCAGCAGAGGTTTGAGAGGGGGCTACGAGCAGTACTTC. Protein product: CASRGLRGGYEQYF.

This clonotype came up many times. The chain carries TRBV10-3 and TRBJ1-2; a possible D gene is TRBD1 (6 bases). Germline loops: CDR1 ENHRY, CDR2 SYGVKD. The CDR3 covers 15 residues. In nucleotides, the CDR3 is TGTGTCGTACAGGGACACCGGACTATTAACTATGGCTACACCTTC. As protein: CVVQGHRTINYGYTF.

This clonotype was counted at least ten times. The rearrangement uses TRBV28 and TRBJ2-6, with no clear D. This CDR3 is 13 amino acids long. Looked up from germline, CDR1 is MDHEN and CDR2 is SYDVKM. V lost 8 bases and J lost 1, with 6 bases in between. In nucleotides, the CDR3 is TGTGCCAGCTTGGCTTCTGGGGCCAACGTCCTGACTTTC. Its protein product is CASLASGANVLTF. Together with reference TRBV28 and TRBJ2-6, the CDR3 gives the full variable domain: DVKVTQSSRYLVKRTGEKVFLECVQDMDHENMFWYRQDPGLGLRLIYFSYDVKMKEKGDIPEGYSVSREKKERFSLILESASTNQTSMYLCASLASGANVLTFGAGSRLTVL.

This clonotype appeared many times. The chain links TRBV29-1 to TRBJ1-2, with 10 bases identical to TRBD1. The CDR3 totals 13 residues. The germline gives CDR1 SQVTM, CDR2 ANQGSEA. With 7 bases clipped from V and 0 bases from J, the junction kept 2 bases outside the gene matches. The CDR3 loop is CSGGTGANYGYTF. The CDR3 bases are TGCAGCGGGGGGACAGGGGCTAACTATGGCTACACCTTC. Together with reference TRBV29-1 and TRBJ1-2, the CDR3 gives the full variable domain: SAVISQKPSRDICQRGTSLTIQCQVDSQVTMMFWYRQQPGQSLTLIATANQGSEATYESGFVIDKFPISRPNLTFSTLTVSNMSPEDSSIYLCSGGTGANYGYTFGSGTRLTVV.

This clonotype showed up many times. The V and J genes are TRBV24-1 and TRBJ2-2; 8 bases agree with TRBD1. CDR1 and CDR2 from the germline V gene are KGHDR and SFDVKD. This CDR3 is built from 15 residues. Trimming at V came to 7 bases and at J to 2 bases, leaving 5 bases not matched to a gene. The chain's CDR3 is CATRSGTGNTGELFF. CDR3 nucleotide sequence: TGTGCCACCAGATCCGGGACAGGCAACACCGGGGAGCTGTTTTTT.

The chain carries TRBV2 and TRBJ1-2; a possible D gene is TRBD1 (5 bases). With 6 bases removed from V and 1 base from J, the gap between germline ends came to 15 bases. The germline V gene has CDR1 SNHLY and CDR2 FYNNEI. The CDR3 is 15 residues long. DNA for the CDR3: TGTGCCAGCAGGGCCAGGGTCCGGGTTAACTATGGCTACACCTTC. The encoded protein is CASRARVRVNYGYTF.

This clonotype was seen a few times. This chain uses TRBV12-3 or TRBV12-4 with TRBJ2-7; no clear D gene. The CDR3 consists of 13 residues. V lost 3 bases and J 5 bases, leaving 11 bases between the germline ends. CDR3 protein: CASSLALGHEQYF. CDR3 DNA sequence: TGTGCCAGCAGTTTGGCTCTAGGCCACGAGCAGTACTTC.

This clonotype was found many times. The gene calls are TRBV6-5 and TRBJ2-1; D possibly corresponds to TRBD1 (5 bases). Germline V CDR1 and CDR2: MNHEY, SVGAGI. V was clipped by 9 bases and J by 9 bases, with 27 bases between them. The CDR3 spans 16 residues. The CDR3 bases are TGTGCCAGTACCCCAGCATCAGGGAAGGTGTGGAGTGAGCAGTTCTTC. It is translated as CASTPASGKVWSEQFF.

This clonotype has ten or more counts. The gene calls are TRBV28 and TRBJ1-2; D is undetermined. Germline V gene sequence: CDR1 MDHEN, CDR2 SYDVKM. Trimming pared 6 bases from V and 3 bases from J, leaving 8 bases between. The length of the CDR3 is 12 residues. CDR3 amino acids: CASRRTHYGYTF. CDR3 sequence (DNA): TGTGCCAGCAGGCGTACGCACTATGGCTACACCTTC.

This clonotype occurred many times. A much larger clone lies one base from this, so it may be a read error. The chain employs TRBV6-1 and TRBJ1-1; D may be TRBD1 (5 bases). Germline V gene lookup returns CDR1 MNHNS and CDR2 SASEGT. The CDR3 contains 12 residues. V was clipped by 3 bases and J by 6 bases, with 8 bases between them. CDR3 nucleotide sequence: TGTGCCAGCAGTGAGGGGCTCGCTGAAGCTTTCTTT. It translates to CASSEGLAEAFF.

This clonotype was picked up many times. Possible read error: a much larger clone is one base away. The chain's CDR3 is CSASLGWTRQTETQYF. CDR3 DNA: TGCAGTGCTAGCCTCGGATGGACTAGACAAACGGAGACCCAGTACTTC. This rearrangement joins TRBV20-1 to TRBJ2-5, with 7 bases aligning to TRBD2. The V and J ends lost 3 bases and 5 bases, in that order; junction bases with no gene match: 15. The CDR3 loop spans 16 amino acids. CDR1 and CDR2 (germline): DFQATT, SNEGSKA (reference sequence).

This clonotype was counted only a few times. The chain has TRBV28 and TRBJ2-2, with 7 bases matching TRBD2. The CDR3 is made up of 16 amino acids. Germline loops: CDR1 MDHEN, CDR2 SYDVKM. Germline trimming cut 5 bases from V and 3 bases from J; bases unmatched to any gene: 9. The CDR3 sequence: CASSPLPGRHTGELFF. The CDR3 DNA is TGTGCCAGCAGTCCCCTTCCCGGGAGGCACACCGGGGAGCTGTTTTTT.

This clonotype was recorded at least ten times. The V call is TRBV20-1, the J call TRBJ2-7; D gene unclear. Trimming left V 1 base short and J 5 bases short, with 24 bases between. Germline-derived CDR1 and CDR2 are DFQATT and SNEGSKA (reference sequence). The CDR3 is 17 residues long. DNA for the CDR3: TGCAGTGCTAGAGTCGAACCCGCTTTAGGACCAGCTAACGAGCAGTACTTC. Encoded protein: CSARVEPALGPANEQYF.

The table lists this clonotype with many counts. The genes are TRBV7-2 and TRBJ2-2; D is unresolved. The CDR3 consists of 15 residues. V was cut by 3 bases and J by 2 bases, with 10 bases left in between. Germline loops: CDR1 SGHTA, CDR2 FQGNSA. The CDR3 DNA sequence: TGTGCCAGCAGCTTGGACGGACCTAACACCGGGGAGCTGTTTTTT. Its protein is CASSLDGPNTGELFF.

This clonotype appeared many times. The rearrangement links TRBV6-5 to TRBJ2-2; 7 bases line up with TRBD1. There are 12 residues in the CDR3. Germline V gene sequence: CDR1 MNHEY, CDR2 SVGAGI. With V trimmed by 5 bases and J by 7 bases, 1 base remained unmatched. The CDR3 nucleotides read TGTGCCAGCAGTCACAGGGGCGGGGAGCTGTTTTTT. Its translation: CASSHRGGELFF.

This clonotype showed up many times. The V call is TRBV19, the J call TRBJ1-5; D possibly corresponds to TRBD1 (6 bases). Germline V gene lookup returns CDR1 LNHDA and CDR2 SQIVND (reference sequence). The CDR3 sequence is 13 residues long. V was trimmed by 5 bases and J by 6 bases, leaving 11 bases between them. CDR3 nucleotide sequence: TGTGCCAGTAGTTTGGGGGGGCGTCAGCCCCAGCATTTT. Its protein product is CASSLGGRQPQHF.

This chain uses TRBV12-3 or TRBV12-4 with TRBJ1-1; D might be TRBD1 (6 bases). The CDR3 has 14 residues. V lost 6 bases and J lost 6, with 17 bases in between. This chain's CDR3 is CASRPQGTEAEAFF. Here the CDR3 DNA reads TGTGCCAGCAGGCCGCAGGGGACCGAAGCTGAAGCTTTCTTT.

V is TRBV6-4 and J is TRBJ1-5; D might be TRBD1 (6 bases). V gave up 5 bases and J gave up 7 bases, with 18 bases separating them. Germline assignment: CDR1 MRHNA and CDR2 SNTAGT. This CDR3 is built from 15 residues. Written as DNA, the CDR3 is TGTGCCAGCAGTCCAAGCACAGGGATTCAGCAGCCCCAGCATTTT. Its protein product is CASSPSTGIQQPQHF.